Listed below are T cell receptor beta chains from one sample, sequenced in a study of T-cell memory formation after mild COVID-19. TCRdb used MiXCR to reprocess the 5' RACE reads, holding one entry per CDR3 protein. This sample has 350,000 to 400,000 distinct CDR3 sequences, with approximately 15% found just once. Material for sequencing was PBMCs or a T cell subset sorted from them (not recorded which). Receptors were obtained from a man between 18 and 29 years old who had mild COVID-19 (a few samples of this study predate the infection). Cell type and time point are not known. CDR3s include the opening cysteine and the closing phenylalanine or tryptophan. Fields, in order: V gene, J gene, CDR3 protein.

V gene: TRBV7-2; J gene: TRBJ2-3; CDR3 protein: CASSSGLDTDTQYF
V gene: TRBV6-2/TRBV6-3; J gene: TRBJ2-7; CDR3 protein: CASSRQGSILDEQYF
V gene: TRBV5-1; J gene: TRBJ2-1; CDR3 protein: CASRLGTSSYNEQFF
V gene: TRBV5-1; J gene: TRBJ1-2; CDR3 protein: CASSLEGVTTF
V gene: TRBV2; J gene: TRBJ1-3; CDR3 protein: CASAVDSGNTIYF
V gene: TRBV10-3; J gene: TRBJ2-7; CDR3 protein: CASRTGSSYEQYF
V gene: TRBV5-1; J gene: TRBJ1-2; CDR3 protein: CASSLGQGQANYGYTF
V gene: TRBV6-5; J gene: TRBJ1-1; CDR3 protein: CASRRGPNTEAFF
V gene: TRBV19; J gene: TRBJ1-2; CDR3 protein: CASRKGTHLYGYTF
V gene: TRBV29-1; J gene: TRBJ1-1; CDR3 protein: CSAERQGMRAFF
V gene: TRBV9; J gene: TRBJ1-1; CDR3 protein: CASSVVGQAYTEAFF
V gene: TRBV20-1; J gene: TRBJ2-5; CDR3 protein: CSARPGGQETQYF
V gene: TRBV4-2; J gene: TRBJ2-5; CDR3 protein: CASSQVSLAGIQETQYF
V gene: TRBV7-2; J gene: TRBJ2-1; CDR3 protein: CASSLGTSPYNEQFF
V gene: TRBV6-5; J gene: TRBJ2-3; CDR3 protein: CASTLPGTDTQYF
V gene: TRBV4-3; J gene: TRBJ2-3; CDR3 protein: CASSHPGVTQYF
V gene: TRBV4-1; J gene: TRBJ1-5; CDR3 protein: CASSRKGQGADQPQHF